This is a list of T cell receptor beta chains from one sample in a study of post-analysis software for immune sequencing data. Each CDR3 protein gets one entry after TCRdb re-called the PCR reads with MiXCR. The table shows roughly 800,000 distinct CDR3 sequences, with 35% to 55% occurring only once. Sequencing input: blood. These receptors all stem from a girl aged 5 to 17 with multiple sclerosis. Each CDR3 is given with its conserved first and last residue. Fields, in order: J gene, V gene, clone size, D gene, CDR3 protein, CDR3 DNA. D genes are given only for firm matches. Expanded clones get a size class; other rows say once, few or many, or leave the size out.

TRBJ2-1	TRBV6-6	once	TRBD1	CAISVMAPQGSYNEQFF	TGTGCCATATCAGTGATGGCCCCACAGGGGTCCTACAATGAGCAGTTCTTC
TRBJ2-4	TRBV10-3	NA	NA	CAISESLAESKNIQYF	TGTGCCATCAGTGAGTCCCTAGCCGAGAGCAAAAACATTCAGTACTTC
TRBJ1-2	TRBV4-2	few	NA	CASSQEWGIGNYGYTF	TGTGCCAGCAGCCAAGAGTGGGGGATCGGGAACTATGGCTACACCTTC
TRBJ1-2	TRBV24-1	NA	NA	CATSDFRGRGYTF	TGTGCCACCAGTGATTTCAGGGGCCGCGGCTACACCTTC
TRBJ2-5	TRBV6-2/TRBV6-3	few	TRBD2	CASSQALAGWVEQYF	TGTGCCAGCAGCCAAGCACTAGCGGGATGGGTTGAGCAGTACTTC
TRBJ2-1	TRBV7-2	once	NA	CASRDLARNEQFF	TGTGCCAGCAGAGACCTAGCGAGAAATGAGCAGTTCTTC
TRBJ2-7	TRBV20-1	few	TRBD2	CSAVGTSGILYEQYF	TGCAGTGCCGTGGGGACTAGCGGGATTCTCTACGAGCAGTACTTC
TRBJ2-1	TRBV7-9	NA	TRBD2	CASSRGLAENEQFF	TGTGCCAGCAGCCGGGGACTAGCGGAAAATGAGCAGTTCTTC
TRBJ1-2	TRBV14	NA	NA	CASSQDYRGYTF	TGTGCCAGCAGCCAAGATTACAGGGGCTACACCTTC
TRBJ2-1	TRBV29-1	NA	TRBD2	CSVVSIAGTDEQFF	TGCAGCGTTGTCTCAATAGCGGGAACTGATGAGCAGTTCTTC
TRBJ2-5	TRBV29-1	NA	NA	CSVNSQETQYF	TGCAGCGTTAACAGTCAAGAGACCCAGTACTTC
TRBJ2-7	TRBV27	few	NA	CASSFVGNSYEQYF	TGTGCCAGCAGTTTTGTGGGGAACTCCTACGAGCAGTACTTC
TRBJ1-2	TRBV5-6	few	NA	CASSLLRQIYGYTF	TGTGCCAGCAGCTTGTTGCGACAAATCTATGGCTACACCTTC
TRBJ2-6	TRBV5-1	NA	NA	CASSPSGTPGANVLTF	TGCGCCAGCAGCCCCAGCGGGACACCTGGGGCCAACGTCCTGACTTTC
TRBJ2-7	TRBV6-2/TRBV6-3	NA	NA	CASSYSQGRSYEQYF	TGTGCCAGCAGTTACTCACAAGGACGCTCCTACGAGCAGTACTTC
TRBJ1-2	TRBV7-2	NA	NA	CASSLARQSYGYTF	TGTGCCAGCAGCTTAGCGCGCCAGAGCTATGGCTACACCTTC
TRBJ2-5	TRBV24-1	NA	NA	CATSDRKTGGVETQYF	TGTGCCACCAGTGATCGGAAGACAGGCGGGGTAGAGACCCAGTACTTC
TRBJ1-5	TRBV7-9	few	NA	CASSQTQGLRNQPQHF	TGTGCCAGCAGTCAGACCCAGGGGTTACGGAATCAGCCCCAGCATTTT
TRBJ1-1	TRBV12-3/TRBV12-4	NA	NA	CASSFQGGTEAFF	TGTGCCAGCAGTTTCCAGGGAGGGACTGAAGCTTTCTTT
TRBJ1-2	TRBV7-2	NA	NA	CASSSVTGSSYGYTF	TGTGCCAGCAGCTCAGTCACAGGGTCGAGCTATGGCTACACCTTC
TRBJ2-3	TRBV28	NA	NA	CASSLGQRATDTQYF	TGTGCCAGCAGTCTAGGTCAGCGAGCCACAGATACGCAGTATTTT
TRBJ2-7	TRBV11-2	NA	NA	CASSFSTQSSYEQYF	TGTGCCAGCAGCTTTAGTACCCAAAGCTCCTACGAGCAGTACTTC
TRBJ1-5	TRBV6-2/TRBV6-3	once	NA	CASSYRGYNQPQHF	TGTGCCAGCAGTTACCGGGGATACAATCAGCCCCAGCATTTT
TRBJ2-1	TRBV20-1	NA	NA	CSAPLTDYNEQFF	TGCAGTGCTCCTCTGACAGATTACAATGAGCAGTTCTTC
TRBJ2-3	TRBV7-7	NA	TRBD2	CASSLKAGGTQYF	TGTGCTAGCAGCTTAAAGGCGGGAGGTACGCAGTATTTT
TRBJ2-5	TRBV5-1	NA	NA	CASSFFGSDEQYF	TGCGCCAGCAGCTTTTTCGGGAGCGATGAGCAGTACTTC
TRBJ2-3	TRBV27	NA	NA	CASSLEEGDTQYF	TGTGCCAGCAGTTTAGAGGAGGGGGATACGCAGTATTTT
TRBJ1-4	TRBV6-5	NA	NA	CASSYERGAKSTNEKLFF	TGTGCCAGCAGTTACGAAAGGGGCGCAAAGTCAACTAATGAAAAACTGTTTTTT
TRBJ2-3	TRBV28	NA	NA	CATRGSRMTDTQYF	TGTGCCACCAGGGGATCCCGTATGACAGATACGCAGTATTTT
TRBJ2-5	TRBV7-9	NA	TRBD2	CASSKRTSGETQYF	TGTGCCAGCAGCAAGAGGACTAGCGGAGAGACCCAGTACTTC
TRBJ2-1	TRBV30	NA	TRBD2	CAWSVQAGGPYNEQFF	TGTGCCTGGAGTGTACAAGCGGGAGGTCCGTACAATGAGCAGTTCTTC
TRBJ2-1	TRBV12-3/TRBV12-4	few	NA	CASSFGRLYNEQFF	TGTGCCAGCAGTTTCGGGCGGCTATACAATGAGCAGTTCTTC
TRBJ2-3	TRBV4-3	NA	NA	CASSQDRASTDTQYF	TGCGCCAGCAGCCAAGATAGGGCGTCAACGGATACGCAGTATTTT
TRBJ2-5	TRBV11-2	NA	TRBD2	CASSLVISLAGGPDGYQETQYF	TGTGCCAGCAGCTTAGTTATTTCGCTAGCGGGAGGGCCCGATGGGTATCAAGAGACCCAGTACTTC
TRBJ2-1	TRBV12-5	NA	NA	CASGPAGTPRSEQFF	TGTGCTAGTGGTCCAGCCGGGACACCGAGGAGTGAGCAGTTCTTC
TRBJ1-5	TRBV6-2/TRBV6-3	few	NA	CASSYVGARQPQHF	TGTGCCAGCAGTTACGTGGGTGCGCGGCAGCCCCAGCATTTT
TRBJ2-1	TRBV12-3/TRBV12-4	NA	NA	CASSRDRGYEQFF	TGTGCCAGCAGCAGGGACCGCGGGTATGAGCAGTTCTTC
TRBJ2-1	TRBV19	NA	TRBD1	CATQGDTYNEQFF	TGTGCCACCCAGGGGGACACCTACAATGAGCAGTTCTTC
TRBJ2-4	TRBV4-2	NA	TRBD1	CASSQETGPDKNIQYF	TGTGCCAGCAGCCAAGAGACAGGGCCGGACAAAAACATTCAGTACTTC
TRBJ2-7	TRBV24-1	few	NA	CATSEGGLFSYEQYF	TGTGCCACCAGTGAGGGAGGCCTTTTCTCCTACGAGCAGTACTTC
TRBJ1-1	TRBV12-3/TRBV12-4	NA	NA	CASSLGDADTEAFF	TGTGCCAGCAGTTTAGGGGACGCCGACACTGAAGCTTTCTTT
TRBJ1-6	TRBV20-1	few	NA	CSARDGQGFTYNSPLHF	TGCAGTGCTAGAGATGGGCAGGGGTTCACCTATAATTCACCCCTCCACTTT
TRBJ2-7	TRBV3-1	few	NA	CASSQVHEQYF	TGTGCCAGCAGCCAAGTCCACGAGCAGTACTTC
TRBJ2-5	TRBV3-1	few	TRBD2	CASSQVALAGMETQYF	TGTGCCAGCAGCCAAGTGGCACTAGCGGGTATGGAGACCCAGTACTTC
TRBJ2-7	TRBV27	few	TRBD1	CASSLDRATYEQYF	TGTGCCAGCAGTTTGGACAGGGCTACCTACGAGCAGTACTTC
TRBJ2-5	TRBV14	NA	TRBD1	CASSQDPGTGGVETQYF	TGTGCCAGCAGCCAAGATCCCGGGACAGGGGGCGTGGAGACCCAGTACTTC
TRBJ2-7	TRBV5-1	few	TRBD1	CASSFDRGRSHEQYF	TGCGCCAGCAGCTTCGACAGGGGGCGATCCCACGAGCAGTACTTC
TRBJ2-7	TRBV20-1	NA	TRBD2	CSARDTLSGTYEQYF	TGCAGTGCTAGAGACACCCTAAGCGGGACCTACGAGCAGTACTTC
TRBJ2-5	TRBV20-1	NA	TRBD1	CSASRTGAETQYF	TGCAGTGCTAGTCGGACAGGGGCAGAGACCCAGTACTTC
TRBJ2-7	TRBV20-1	few	NA	CSASRSYSYEQYF	TGCAGTGCTTCGCGTAGTTATTCCTACGAGCAGTACTTC